A selection of T cell receptor beta chains follows, all from one sample in a study of a mutant IDH1 vaccine in newly diagnosed glioma. Sequencing was performed with immunoSEQ multiplex PCR; in TCRdb, only in-frame clones are kept and a portion is missing. The data hold about 59,000 clones, with 85% to 90% observed a single time. These receptors' antigens are unknown. Sequences were derived from PBMCs, sampled from a glioma patient whose treatment included an IDH1 peptide vaccine. These receptors came from a woman aged 40 to 50 with glioma. Each CDR3 is given with its conserved first and last residue.

>TRBJ2-6|TRBV10-3
CAIRDSSGANVLTF
>TRBJ1-4|TRBV2
CASSESAVRKLFF
>TRBJ2-7|TRBV13
CASSLERDYEQYF
>TRBJ1-5|TRBV9
CASSVGQANQPQHF
>TRBJ2-6|TRBV28
CASEGDRAGANVLTF
>TRBJ2-1|TRBV2
CASSRLAGVGNEQFF
>TRBJ1-4|TRBV19
CASSIDRLGEKLFF
>TRBJ2-5|TRBV5-8
CASSLGLATAQETQYF
>TRBJ1-1|TRBV11-3
CASSTKLNTEAFF
>TRBJ2-1|TRBV30
CAWSGARGSYNEQFF
>TRBJ2-5|TRBV29-1
CSVGLAGGKTQYF
>TRBJ2-2|TRBV10-3
CAIPGGHTGELFF
>TRBJ1-2|TRBV14
CASSRTDRARGYTF
>TRBJ1-3|TRBV5-1
CASMSGSGNTIYF
>TRBJ2-7|TRBV6-5
CASRVTFSSYEQYF
>TRBJ2-7|TRBV6-6
CASSTTGAGNEQYF
>TRBJ1-2|TRBV4-2
CASSQDNSVNYGYTF
>TRBJ2-3|TRBV5-4
CASSLFGGAADTQYF
>TRBJ2-7|TRBV11-2
CASSSAGDTYEQYF
>TRBJ2-1|TRBV5-1
CASSPLGAHEQFF
>TRBJ2-7|TRBV19
CASSQTSGSSYEQYF
>TRBJ2-7|TRBV4-1
CASSRLPGTGVLYEQYF
>TRBJ1-5|TRBV18
CASSSGPGPNGQPQHF
>TRBJ2-7|TRBV5-6
CASSLVGGTPYEQYF
>TRBJ2-3|TRBV14
CASSQDTRDSSLDTQYF
>TRBJ1-1|TRBV6-5
CASRTTGGNTEAFF
>TRBJ1-6|TRBV18
CASSPIETRDSPLHF
>TRBJ2-7|TRBV29-1
CSVAGTAYEQYF
>TRBJ2-5|TRBV12-5
CASGLFTRGLLYQETQYF
>TRBJ2-1|TRBV7-2
CASTAGLSSYNEQFF
>TRBJ1-5|TRBV6-1
CASSERTANQPQHF
>TRBJ2-1|TRBV4-1
CASSRALAQYNEQFF
>TRBJ2-5|TRBV7-9
CASSLASGGAQETQYF
>TRBJ2-5|TRBV7-2
CASSPDKTQYF
>TRBJ2-7|TRBV7-8
CASGLEAYEQYF
>TRBJ1-5|TRBV7-2
CASSSRTRGLYGPQHF
>TRBJ2-5|TRBV5-1
CASSFPQGAQETQYF